Listed below are T cell receptor beta chains from one sample, sequenced in a study of OX40 agonist ivuxolimab in advanced cancers. TCRdb keeps only in-frame clones here, not all; method: immunoSEQ multiplex PCR. The data contain 40,000 to 45,000 clones, around 90% of them singletons. The sample in question was CD4+ or CD8+ T cells sorted from blood, obtained in a trial of the OX40 agonist ivuxolimab. These receptors were collected from an adult with an advanced solid tumor such as melanoma, head and neck, liver or kidney cancer. Each CDR3 is given without its conserved first and last residue.

>TRBV15
ATGPGNHEKLF
>TRBV10-1
ASSESAGTEQF
>TRBV2
ASRRSSAISSYNEQF
>TRBV5-1
ASSYGGERSEQF
>TRBV4-3
ASTPSPAEWETQY
>TRBV5-6
ASSATDRGLANTGELF
>TRBV6-5
ASSYGREGTEAF
>TRBV4-3
ASSRYRDREAGANVLT
>TRBV5-6
ASSSGTHYEQY
>TRBV19
ASSMQDQPQH
>TRBV2
ASTSRDSYEQY
>TRBV19
ASSIRGDGSNEQF
>TRBV10-3
AISEPLLGEQY
>TRBV9
ASSPGGSSGNTIY
>TRBV7-3
ASSTSVTPGANVLT
>TRBV30
AWSLGSGSFNEQF
>TRBV7-9
ASSSPSRLAGGTDTQY
>TRBV4-1
ASSQVGWDSTQY
>TRBV19
ASHDRSNQPQH
>TRBV4-1
ASSQGTAYGYT
>TRBV19
ASGGGQVNTEAF
>TRBV29-1
SPPRDRVRGYT
>TRBV10-2
ASSDRDRGVTDTQY
>TRBV12-5
ASGLVLRGAGELF
>TRBV15
AGGGITGELF
>TRBV30
AWSVPGGISYEQY
>TRBV9
ASSDKDLETQY
>TRBV5-4
ASSTGLAGDRDTQY
>TRBV4-1
ASSQEFRGYYEQY
>TRBV18
ASSPPGAGTGELF
>TRBV6-5
ASSWGVGADTQY
>TRBV6-5
ASSYSGGNTEAF
>TRBV29-1
SVGGLALRGETQY
>TRBV9
ASSPGISYEQY
>TRBV11-2
ASSPESPGGEETQY
>TRBV4-3
ASSHLAQAKETQY